These T cell receptor beta chains were read from a single sample in a study of blood T cell repertoires in COVID-19. Assay used: immunoSEQ multiplex PCR; TCRdb lists only in-frame clones, some missing. This table holds roughly 15,000 clones, 84% found once. Material: peripheral blood. The receptors were gathered from a woman aged 50 to 65 with active or convalescent COVID-19. Each CDR3 is given with its conserved first and last residue. Each record gives: V gene, J gene, D gene, clone size, CDR3 protein, CDR3 DNA. A D gene is named only where the DNA matches it firmly. A clone size is listed for some rows: how often the clone was seen (once, few, many), or a class if it is expanded.

TRBV7-9	TRBJ2-2	TRBD2	NA	CASRTVSGRGTGELFF	TGTGCCAGCAGGACCGTAAGCGGGAGAGGAACCGGGGAGCTGTTTTTT
TRBV5-1	TRBJ1-5	NA	NA	CASSLTGGSNQPQHF	TGCGCCAGCAGCTTGACCGGAGGAAGCAATCAGCCCCAGCATTTT
TRBV7-6	TRBJ2-3	TRBD2	NA	CASSLGTSGRLSTDTQYF	TGTGCCAGCAGCTTAGGGACTAGCGGGAGGCTAAGCACAGATACGCAGTATTTT
TRBV7-2	TRBJ1-1	NA	few	CASRGGESTEAFF	TGTGCCAGCAGAGGGGGGGAATCCACTGAAGCTTTCTTT
TRBV29-1	TRBJ2-3	TRBD2	medium-sized	CSVQLPGLAGVGSDTQYF	TGCAGCGTCCAACTTCCGGGACTAGCGGGAGTAGGGTCAGATACGCAGTATTTT
TRBV10-3	TRBJ1-5	TRBD1	NA	CAISLGQGPSNQPQHF	TGTGCCATCAGCCTGGGACAGGGACCTAGCAATCAGCCCCAGCATTTT
TRBV6-1	TRBJ2-2	NA	NA	CASSALVGTLSGGELFF	TGTGCCAGCAGTGCCCTGGTGGGGACACTCTCCGGCGGGGAGCTGTTTTTT
TRBV19	TRBJ2-3	NA	NA	CASSIPSGLTDTQYF	TGTGCCAGTAGTATCCCGAGCGGGCTCACAGATACGCAGTATTTT
TRBV27	TRBJ1-3	TRBD1	NA	CASSLQGAPGNTIYF	TGTGCCAGCAGTTTACAGGGGGCACCGGGAAACACCATATATTTT
TRBV11-2	TRBJ2-5	NA	medium-sized	CASSLEWARGETQYF	TGTGCCAGCAGCTTAGAGTGGGCCAGGGGAGAGACCCAGTACTTC
TRBV2	TRBJ2-1	NA	NA	CASSAAGVANEQFF	TGTGCCAGCAGTGCGGCAGGGGTTGCAAATGAGCAGTTCTTC
TRBV6-5	TRBJ2-7	TRBD2	NA	CASRETSGSYEQYF	TGTGCCAGCAGGGAGACTAGCGGTTCCTACGAGCAGTACTTC
TRBV5-8	TRBJ2-1	NA	NA	CASSLDSFSYNEQFF	TGTGCCAGCAGCTTGGACAGCTTCTCCTACAATGAGCAGTTCTTC
TRBV24-1	TRBJ2-2	NA	NA	CATSDLWSSGELFF	TGTGCCACCAGTGATTTGTGGAGCTCCGGGGAGCTGTTTTTT
TRBV29-1	TRBJ2-5	TRBD1	few	CSVSLLRGPRYQETQYF	TGCAGCGTTTCCTTGCTCAGGGGGCCTCGGTACCAAGAGACCCAGTACTTC
TRBV11-2	TRBJ2-1	TRBD1	NA	CASSPGTAYNEQFF	TGTGCCAGCAGCCCGGGGACAGCATACAATGAGCAGTTCTTC
TRBV27	TRBJ1-4	NA	NA	CASSLIGGQNEKLFF	TGTGCCAGCAGTTTAATCGGCGGCCAAAATGAAAAACTGTTTTTT
TRBV19	TRBJ1-2	NA	NA	CASSIAAESYGYTF	TGTGCCAGTAGTATCGCCGCGGAGTCCTATGGCTACACCTTC